The present TCR beta chain was sequenced within a study of radiotherapy plus CTLA-4 blockade in lung cancer. About the research overall: Among patients, over 15% showed objective responses, and approximately 31% had disease control. Study findings and constraints: According to reports, early shifts in blood T cell clones, alongside interferon-beta, forecast response most accurately.

Concerning this clone: Its cognate antigen is unknown.

It was focal radiation plus CTLA-4 blockade with ipilimumab that patients with chemo-refractory metastatic non-small-cell lung cancer received. Only in-frame clones appear in the TCRdb table, and some are missing; sequencing was by immunoSEQ multiplex PCR. The sample includes around 72,000 clones, around 80% of them seen just once. The CDR3 sequence is 15 residues long. The V and J ends lost 7 bases and 7 bases respectively, with 23 bases between them. In germline, CDR1 is LNHDA, CDR2 SQIVND (reference sequence). The chain carries TRBV19 and TRBJ2-7, with a possible D match to TRBD2 (6 bases). The receptor was derived from a human donor with non-small cell lung cancer who had a complete response to radiotherapy plus ipilimumab. The sequencing used peripheral blood, collected from a patient treated with radiotherapy plus ipilimumab. CDR3 nucleotide sequence: TGTGCCAGTACCCCGGAGGCGGGGCGCCCTGCTGAGCAGTACTTC. Translation: CASTPEAGRPAEQYF.